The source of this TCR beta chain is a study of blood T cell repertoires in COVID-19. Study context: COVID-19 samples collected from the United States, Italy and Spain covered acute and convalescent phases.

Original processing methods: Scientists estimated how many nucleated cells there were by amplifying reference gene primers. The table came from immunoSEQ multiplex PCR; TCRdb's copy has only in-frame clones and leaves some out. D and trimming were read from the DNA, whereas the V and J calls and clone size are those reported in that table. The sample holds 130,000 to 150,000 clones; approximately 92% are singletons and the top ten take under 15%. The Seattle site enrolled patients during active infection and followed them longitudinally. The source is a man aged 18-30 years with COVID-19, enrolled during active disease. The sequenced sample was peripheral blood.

In DNA, the CDR3 is TGTGCCAGCAGCGTAGGTAGGAGGACAGGGGGAAATGGCTACACCTTC. Translating gives CASSVGRRTGGNGYTF. J is TRBJ1-2 and V is TRBV9; TRBD1 aligns across 10 bases. The CDR3 is made up of 16 amino acids. Germline V lookup: CDR1 SGDLS, CDR2 YYNGEE. V was clipped by 0 bases and J by 6 bases; unmatched bases: 8.